The rows below give T cell receptor beta chains drawn from one sample of a study of shared clonotypes between healthy human individuals. TCRdb's copy holds only in-frame clones and misses some; the assay was immunoSEQ multiplex PCR. The sample shows 1.5 million to 1.9 million clones, around 98% of them seen only once. Material for sequencing was naive CD4+ T cells sorted from blood. These TCRs come from a man aged 25 to 40 in good health. CDR3s leave out the opening cysteine and the closing phenylalanine or tryptophan. Some rows have no size entry. The others give once, few or many, or a class for an expanded clone.

CDR3 length,clone size,V gene,CDR3 protein
13,once,TRBV18,ASSPRLAAPHEQY
13,-,TRBV6-5,ASRASGGGSQPQH
12,once,TRBV5-1,ASSLGTGSAEAF
12,-,TRBV5-4,ASNSQGADYEQY
10,-,TRBV15,ATSRGRDEQF
13,-,TRBV7-9,ASSLRGTLNEKLF
12,-,TRBV10-2,ASRAGWEAGEQY
18,-,TRBV9,ASSVEGLAGVGSSYNEQF
14,-,TRBV18,ASGPPGAQSRGTQY
12,-,TRBV28,ASSSRALNTEAF
14,-,TRBV30,AWSVRHRGDGNTIY
15,-,TRBV9,ASSVRLAGVGTGELF
14,-,TRBV5-6,ASRLGLAPYTDTQY
11,-,TRBV18,ASSPLAFEKLF
15,-,TRBV13,ASSLSNRRKFSYEQY
12,once,TRBV5-5,ASSSLLTAGELF
14,-,TRBV5-1,ASSGGLAGGYNEQF
14,-,TRBV11-2,ASSFLAGGPTGELF
11,once,TRBV6-5,ASRPQNTGELF
11,-,TRBV5-1,ASSFLPEETQY
15,-,TRBV5-1,ASSPKGRGAMNTEAF
12,-,TRBV28,ASSFPRVGGEAF
14,-,TRBV10-3,AISLQGESSTDTQY
13,-,TRBV5-4,ASSSVEEAKNIQY
9,-,TRBV20-1,SARGFDEQY
13,-,TRBV9,ASSVGGQPDYEQY
10,once,TRBV29-1,SVIRGTYEQY
11,-,TRBV18,ASSAGRPGEQY
13,-,TRBV5-6,ASSLTSGRPDTQY
11,-,TRBV5-1,ASSWLGADTQY
14,-,TRBV4-3,ASSQDRARLSGELF
14,-,TRBV29-1,SNELTGTGTYNEQF
14,-,TRBV5-1,ASSLARGFGANVLT
12,-,TRBV28,ASSFSPGADTQY
13,-,TRBV9,ASSVVGTSFREQF
13,-,TRBV19,ASSTTGGPYNEQF
13,-,TRBV9,ASSVLASRPETQY
14,-,TRBV7-8,ASSLILAGGNNEQF
13,-,TRBV18,ASSRDRVYNQPQH
13,-,TRBV7-2,ASSSRLVYSYEQY
10,-,TRBV28,ASSSGTYEQY
17,-,TRBV5-1,ASRHNLWTGGYSNQPQH
12,-,TRBV4-3,ASSQDTGTDTQY
12,-,TRBV7-9,ASSGRTVNEKLF
11,-,TRBV6-1,ASITGWTGELF
12,-,TRBV7-9,ASSFGGRMETQY
13,-,TRBV5-1,ASRAGSGTTGELF
11,-,TRBV6-1,ALSGAAEETQY
13,-,TRBV19,ASSTPGQGGETQY
12,once,TRBV9,ASSVAGIPGELF